This T cell receptor beta chain came from a study of blood T cell repertoires in COVID-19. Method: immunoSEQ multiplex PCR; TCRdb's copy keeps in-frame clones and lacks some. Among 130,000 to 150,000 clones listed, just under 80% were seen once. This clone was detected only a few times. CDR1 is WSHSY, CDR2 SAAADI, per germline. Trimming removed 8 bases from V and 2 bases from J, with 16 bases in between. This CDR3 comprises 14 residues. The TCR was taken from an older woman with acute or convalescent COVID-19. V gene TRBV10-2 combines with J gene TRBJ2-7; possibly TRBD1 for D (6 bases). Material: peripheral blood. The CDR3: CASRVDRSPYEQYF. The CDR3 DNA reads TGCGCCAGCCGAGTAGACAGGAGTCCCTACGAGCAGTACTTC.